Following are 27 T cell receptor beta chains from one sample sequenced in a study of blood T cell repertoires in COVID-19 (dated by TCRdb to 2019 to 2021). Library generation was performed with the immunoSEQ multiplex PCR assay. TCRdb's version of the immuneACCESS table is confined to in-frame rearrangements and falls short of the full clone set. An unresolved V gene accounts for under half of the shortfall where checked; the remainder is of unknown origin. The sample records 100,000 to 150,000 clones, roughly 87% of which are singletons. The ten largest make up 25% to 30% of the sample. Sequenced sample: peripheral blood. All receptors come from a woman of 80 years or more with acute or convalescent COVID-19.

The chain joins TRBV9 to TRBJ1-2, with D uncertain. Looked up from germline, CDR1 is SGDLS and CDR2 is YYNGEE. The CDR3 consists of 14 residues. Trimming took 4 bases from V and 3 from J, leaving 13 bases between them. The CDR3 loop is CASSLSPTDYGYTF. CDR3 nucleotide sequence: TGTGCCAGCAGCCTTAGCCCCACCGACTATGGCTACACCTTC.

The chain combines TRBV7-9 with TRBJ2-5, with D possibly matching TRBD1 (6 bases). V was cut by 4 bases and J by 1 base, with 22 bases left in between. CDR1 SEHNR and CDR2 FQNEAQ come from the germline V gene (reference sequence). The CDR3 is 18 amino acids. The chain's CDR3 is CASSWWGTGLRGQETQYF. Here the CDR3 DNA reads TGTGCCAGCAGCTGGTGGGGCACAGGGTTGAGAGGCCAAGAGACCCAGTACTTC.

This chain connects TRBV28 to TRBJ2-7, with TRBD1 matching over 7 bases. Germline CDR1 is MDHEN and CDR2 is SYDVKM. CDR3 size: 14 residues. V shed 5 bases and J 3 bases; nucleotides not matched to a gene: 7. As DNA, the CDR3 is TGTGCCAGCAGTACCGGGACAGTCGTCTACGAGCAGTACGTC. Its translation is CASSTGTVVYEQYV.

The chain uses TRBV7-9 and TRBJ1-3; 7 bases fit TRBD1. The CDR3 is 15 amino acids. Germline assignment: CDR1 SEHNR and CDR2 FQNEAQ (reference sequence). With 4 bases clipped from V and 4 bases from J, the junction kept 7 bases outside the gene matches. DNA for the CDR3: TGTGCCAGCAGCTCGAGACAGGGTCAAGGAAACACCATATATTTT. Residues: CASSSRQGQGNTIYF.

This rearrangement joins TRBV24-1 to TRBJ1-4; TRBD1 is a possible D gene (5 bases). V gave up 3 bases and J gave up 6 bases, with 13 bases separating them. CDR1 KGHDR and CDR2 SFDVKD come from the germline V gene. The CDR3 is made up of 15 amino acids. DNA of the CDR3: TGTGCCACCAGTGATGGGGCCAGGCAGGATGAAAAACTGTTTTTT. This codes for CATSDGARQDEKLFF.

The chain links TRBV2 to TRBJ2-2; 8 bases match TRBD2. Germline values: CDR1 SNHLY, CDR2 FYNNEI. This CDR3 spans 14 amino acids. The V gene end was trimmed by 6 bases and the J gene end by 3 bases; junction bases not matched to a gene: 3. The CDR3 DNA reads TGTGCCAGCAGGGCTAGCGGGTACACCGGGGAGCTGTTTTTT. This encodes CASRASGYTGELFF.

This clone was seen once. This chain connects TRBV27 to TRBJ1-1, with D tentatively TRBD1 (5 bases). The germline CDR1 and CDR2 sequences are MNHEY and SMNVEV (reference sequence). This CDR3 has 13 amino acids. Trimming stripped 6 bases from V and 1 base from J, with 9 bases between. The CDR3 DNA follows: TGTGCCAGCAGCAACAGGCAGAACACTGAAGCTTTCTTT. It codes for CASSNRQNTEAFF.

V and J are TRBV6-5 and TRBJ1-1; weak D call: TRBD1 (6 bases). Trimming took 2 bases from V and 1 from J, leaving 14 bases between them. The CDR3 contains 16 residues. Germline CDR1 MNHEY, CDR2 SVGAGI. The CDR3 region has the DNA TGTGCCAGCAGTTACGGTAGCTGGACAGCGAACACTGAAGCTTTCTTT. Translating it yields CASSYGSWTANTEAFF.

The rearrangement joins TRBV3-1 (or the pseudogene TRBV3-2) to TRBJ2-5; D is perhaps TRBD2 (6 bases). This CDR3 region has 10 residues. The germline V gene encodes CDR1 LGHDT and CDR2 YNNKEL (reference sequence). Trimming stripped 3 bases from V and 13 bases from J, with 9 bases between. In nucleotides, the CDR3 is TGTGCCAGCAGCCAGGCGGGGTGGTACTTC. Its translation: CASSQAGWYF.

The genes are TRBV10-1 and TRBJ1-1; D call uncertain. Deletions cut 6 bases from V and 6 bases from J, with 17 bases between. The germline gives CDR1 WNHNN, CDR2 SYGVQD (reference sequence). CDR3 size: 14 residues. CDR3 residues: CASRNSFLLPEAFF. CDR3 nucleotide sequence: TGCGCCAGCAGGAACAGTTTCCTCCTACCTGAAGCTTTCTTT.

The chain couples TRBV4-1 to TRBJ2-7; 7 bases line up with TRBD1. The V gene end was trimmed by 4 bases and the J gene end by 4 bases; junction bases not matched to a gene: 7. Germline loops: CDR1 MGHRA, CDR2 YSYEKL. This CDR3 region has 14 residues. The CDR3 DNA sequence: TGCGCCAGCAGCCCCATGGGACAGAGATACGAGCAGTACTTC. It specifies CASSPMGQRYEQYF.

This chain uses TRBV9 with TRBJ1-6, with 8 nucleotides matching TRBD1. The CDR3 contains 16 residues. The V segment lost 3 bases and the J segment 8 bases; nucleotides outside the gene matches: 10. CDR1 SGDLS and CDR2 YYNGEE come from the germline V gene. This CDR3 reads CASSDDLGTGHSPLHF. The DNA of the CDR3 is TGTGCCAGCAGCGACGACCTCGGGACAGGCCATTCACCCCTCCACTTT. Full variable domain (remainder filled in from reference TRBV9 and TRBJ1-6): DSGVTQTPKHLITATGQRVTLRCSPRSGDLSVYWYQQSLDQGLQFLIQYYNGEERAKGNILERFSAQQFPDLHSELNLSSLELGDSALYFCASSDDLGTGHSPLHFGNGTRLTVT.

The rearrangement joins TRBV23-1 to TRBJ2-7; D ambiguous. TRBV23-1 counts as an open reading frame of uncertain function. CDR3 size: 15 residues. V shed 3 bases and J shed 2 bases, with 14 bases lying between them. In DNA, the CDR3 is TGCGCCAGCAGTCACTCGCCTGGCAGTCCCTACGAGCAGTACGTC. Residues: CASSHSPGSPYEQYV.

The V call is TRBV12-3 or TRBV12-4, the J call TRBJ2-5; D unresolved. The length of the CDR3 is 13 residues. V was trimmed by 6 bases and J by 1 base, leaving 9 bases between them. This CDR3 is CASSYSPQETQYF. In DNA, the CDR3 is TGTGCCAGCAGCTACAGTCCCCAAGAGACCCAGTACTTC.

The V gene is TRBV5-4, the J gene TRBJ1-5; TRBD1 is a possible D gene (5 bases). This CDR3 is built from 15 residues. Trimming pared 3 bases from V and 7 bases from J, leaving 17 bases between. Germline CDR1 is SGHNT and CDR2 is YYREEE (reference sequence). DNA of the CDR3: TGTGCCAGCAGCTCGGGAGGGACCAACTCGCAGCCCCAGCATTTT. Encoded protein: CASSSGGTNSQPQHF.

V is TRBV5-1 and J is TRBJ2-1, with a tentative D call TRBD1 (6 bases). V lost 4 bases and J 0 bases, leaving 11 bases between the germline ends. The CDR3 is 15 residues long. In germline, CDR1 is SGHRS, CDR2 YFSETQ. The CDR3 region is CASSAGARSYNEQFF. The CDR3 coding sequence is TGCGCCAGCAGCGCAGGGGCTCGCTCCTACAATGAGCAGTTCTTC.

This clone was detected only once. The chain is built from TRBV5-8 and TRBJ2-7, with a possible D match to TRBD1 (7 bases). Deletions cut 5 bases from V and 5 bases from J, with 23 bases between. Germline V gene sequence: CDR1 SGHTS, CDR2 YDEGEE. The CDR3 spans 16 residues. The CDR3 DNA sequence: TGTGCCAGCAGTCTTAGGTGGCAGGGGGGCTACCACGAGCAGTACTTC. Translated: CASSLRWQGGYHEQYF.

The CDR3: CASSPGQGGTPLHF. CDR3 coding DNA: TGTGCCAGCAGCCCTGGACAGGGTGGGACACCCCTCCACTTT. The chain couples TRBV3-1 (or the pseudogene TRBV3-2) to TRBJ1-6; 8 bases agree with TRBD1. The CDR3 totals 14 residues. The germline CDR1 and CDR2 sequences are LGHDT and YNNKEL (reference sequence). V dropped 4 bases and J dropped 11; count of bases not matched to a gene: 7.

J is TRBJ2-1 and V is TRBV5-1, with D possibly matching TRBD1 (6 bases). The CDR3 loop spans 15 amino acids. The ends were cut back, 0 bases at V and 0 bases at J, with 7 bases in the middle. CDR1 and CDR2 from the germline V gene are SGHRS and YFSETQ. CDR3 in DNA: TGCGCCAGCAGCTTGGCAGGGGACTCCTACAATGAGCAGTTCTTC. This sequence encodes CASSLAGDSYNEQFF.

The CDR3: CASSYDSDSVFSYGYTF. CDR3 DNA sequence: TGTGCCAGCAGCTATGACTCGGACAGCGTCTTTTCGTATGGCTACACCTTC. The V and J genes are TRBV5-5 and TRBJ1-2, with D tentatively TRBD1 (6 bases). The CDR3 is made up of 17 amino acids. Germline V lookup: CDR1 SGHKS, CDR2 YYEKEE (reference sequence). V lost 3 bases and J 5 bases, leaving 23 bases between the germline ends. Full variable domain (outside the CDR3, taken from reference TRBV5-5 and TRBJ1-2): DAGVTQSPTHLIKTRGQQVTLRCSPISGHKSVSWYQQVLGQGPQFIFQYYEKEERGRGNFPDRFSARQFPNYSSELNVNALLLGDSALYLCASSYDSDSVFSYGYTFGSGTRLTVV.

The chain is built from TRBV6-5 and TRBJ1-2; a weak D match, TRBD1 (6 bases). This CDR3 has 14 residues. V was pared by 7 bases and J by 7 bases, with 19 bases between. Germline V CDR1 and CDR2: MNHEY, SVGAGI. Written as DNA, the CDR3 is TGTGCCAGCAAACCTAATCAGGGGCTTGGTGGCTACACCTTC. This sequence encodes CASKPNQGLGGYTF.

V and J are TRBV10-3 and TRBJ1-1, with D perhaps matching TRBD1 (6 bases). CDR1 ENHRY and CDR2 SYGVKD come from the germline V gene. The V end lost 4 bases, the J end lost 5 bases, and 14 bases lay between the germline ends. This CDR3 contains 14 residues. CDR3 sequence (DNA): TGTGCCATCAGTGGTTCGGACAGCGGAACTGAAGCTTTCTTT. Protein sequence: CAISGSDSGTEAFF.

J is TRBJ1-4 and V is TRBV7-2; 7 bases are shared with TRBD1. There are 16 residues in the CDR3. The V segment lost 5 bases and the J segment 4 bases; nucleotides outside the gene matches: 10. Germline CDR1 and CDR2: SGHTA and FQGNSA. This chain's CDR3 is CASSPRVAGGNEKLFF. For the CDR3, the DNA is TGTGCCAGCAGCCCAAGGGTAGCAGGGGGTAATGAAAAACTGTTTTTT.

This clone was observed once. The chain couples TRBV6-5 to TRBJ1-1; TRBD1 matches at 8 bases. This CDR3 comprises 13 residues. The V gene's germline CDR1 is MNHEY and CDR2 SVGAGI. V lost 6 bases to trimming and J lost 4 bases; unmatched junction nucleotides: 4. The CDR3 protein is CASRSTGATEAFF. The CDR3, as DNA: TGTGCCAGCAGATCGACAGGGGCCACTGAAGCTTTCTTT.

The CDR3 loop is CASSPRKGANQPQHF. DNA for the CDR3: TGTGCCAGCAGCCCACGGAAGGGGGCGAATCAGCCCCAGCATTTT. V usage is TRBV5-6 and J usage is TRBJ1-5, with TRBD1 matching over 7 bases. V lost 4 bases to trimming and J lost 4 bases; unmatched junction nucleotides: 8. The CDR3 consists of 15 residues. The germline CDR1 and CDR2 sequences are SGHDT and YYEEEE.

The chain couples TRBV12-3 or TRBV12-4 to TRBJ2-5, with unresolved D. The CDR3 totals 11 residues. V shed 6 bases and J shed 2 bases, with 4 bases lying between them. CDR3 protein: CASSTQETQYF. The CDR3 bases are TGTGCCAGCAGCACACAAGAGACCCAGTACTTC.

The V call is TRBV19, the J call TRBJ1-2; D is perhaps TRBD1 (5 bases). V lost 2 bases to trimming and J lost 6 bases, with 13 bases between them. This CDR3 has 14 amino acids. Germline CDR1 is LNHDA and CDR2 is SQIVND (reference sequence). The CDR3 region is CASSIRGGLDGYTF. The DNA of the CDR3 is TGTGCCAGTAGTATACGTGGGGGGTTGGATGGCTACACCTTC. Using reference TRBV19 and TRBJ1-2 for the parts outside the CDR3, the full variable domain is DGGITQSPKYLFRKEGQNVTLSCEQNLNHDAMYWYRQDPGQGLRLIYYSQIVNDFQKGDIAEGYSVSREKKESFPLTVTSAQKNPTAFYLCASSIRGGLDGYTFGSGTRLTVV.